This T cell receptor (beta chain) was sequenced for a study of blood T cell repertoires in COVID-19. Study-wide background: COVID-19 samples from acute and convalescent phases originated in the United States, Italy and Spain. PBMCs, B-cell-depleted T cells, or T cells were the source of the cDNA or gDNA that made up the material.

Germline CDR1 MDHEN, CDR2 SYDVKM. The V end lost 4 bases, the J end lost 3 bases, and 22 bases lay between the germline ends. The CDR3 runs to 17 residues. Original processing notes: Amplifying reference gene primers gave estimates of nucleated cell counts. TCRdb keeps only in-frame clones here, not all; method: immunoSEQ multiplex PCR. D and trimming come from the DNA, and the V and J calls and clone size come from that table. The profile covers roughly 240,000 clones, with about 89% appearing a single time and approximately 1.5% taken by the ten largest. The TCR comes from a woman aged 55-70 years who had recovered from COVID-19. The specimen was peripheral blood. This chain links TRBV28 with TRBJ2-7, with D tentatively TRBD1 (6 bases). CDR3 DNA: TGTGCCAGCAGTTCCCTGATGTCGGGGACAAGAAACTACGAGCAGTACTTC. It encodes CASSSLMSGTRNYEQYF.